The 7 T cell receptor beta chains below come from one sample, sequenced in a study of shared clonotypes between healthy human individuals. The assay was immunoSEQ multiplex PCR, and TCRdb's table has in-frame clones only and misses some. The sample consists of millions of clones, around nine tenths of them appearing once. Sequencing was performed on naive CD4+ T cells sorted from blood. Subset of the sample: CD45RA+ positively selected. These receptors came from a man aged 18-30 years in good health.

This sequence joins TRBV6-6 and TRBJ1-4; no clear D. Trimming took off 3 bases at V and 5 bases at J, with 16 bases between the two ends. CDR1 is MNHNY and CDR2 is SVGAGI in the germline V gene (reference sequence). CDR3 length: 16 amino acids. The CDR3: CASSYMDALKNEKLFF. The CDR3, as DNA: TGTGCCAGCAGTTATATGGACGCCCTTAAAAATGAAAAACTGTTTTTT.

V gene TRBV19 combines with J gene TRBJ1-5, with 8 bases fitting TRBD1. The CDR3 has 15 amino acids. The germline gives CDR1 LNHDA, CDR2 SQIVND (reference sequence). V gave up 5 bases and J gave up 6 bases; unmatched junction bases: 9. The CDR3 nucleotides are TGTGCCAGTAGTCCTAGCGGACAGGGCAGTCAGCCCCAGCATTTT. It encodes CASSPSGQGSQPQHF. Full variable domain (outside the CDR3, taken from reference TRBV19 and TRBJ1-5): DGGITQSPKYLFRKEGQNVTLSCEQNLNHDAMYWYRQDPGQGLRLIYYSQIVNDFQKGDIAEGYSVSREKKESFPLTVTSAQKNPTAFYLCASSPSGQGSQPQHFGDGTRLSIL.

The chain uses TRBV6-1 and TRBJ2-4; D is unclear. This CDR3 contains 13 residues. CDR1 is MNHNS and CDR2 is SASEGT in the germline V gene. Trimming took off 2 bases at V and 7 bases at J, with 9 bases between the two ends. The chain's CDR3 is CASSEFSTNIQYF. The CDR3 nucleotides read TGTGCCAGCAGTGAATTTTCTACGAACATTCAGTACTTC.

V and J are TRBV5-1 and TRBJ1-2; D gene uncertain. This CDR3 region has 15 residues. V was cut by 3 bases and J by 4 bases, with 16 bases left in between. The germline gives CDR1 SGHRS, CDR2 YFSETQ. The CDR3 DNA reads as TGCGCCAGCAGCTCGGCCAGGCTTCGATCCTATGGCTACACCTTC. Translated, it gives CASSSARLRSYGYTF.

The J gene is TRBJ1-1, the V gene TRBV10-3; the D gene is possibly TRBD1 (6 bases). Germline V gene sequence: CDR1 ENHRY, CDR2 SYGVKD. The CDR3 has 16 residues. With 2 bases removed from V and 0 bases from J, the gap between germline ends came to 13 bases. The CDR3 is CAISEEGVSMNTEAFF. The DNA for the CDR3 is TGTGCCATCAGTGAGGAGGGGGTCAGCATGAACACTGAAGCTTTCTTT.

This chain connects TRBV29-1 to TRBJ2-7; 7 nucleotides line up with TRBD1. Trimming cost V 4 bases and J 2 bases; bases outside gene matches: 8. The CDR3 consists of 14 residues. CDR1 is SQVTM and CDR2 is ANQGSEA in the germline V gene. CDR3 DNA sequence: TGCAGCGTTGGCTACCGAGGACAGGCCTACGAGCAGTACTTC. Its protein is CSVGYRGQAYEQYF.

J is TRBJ2-6 and V is TRBV5-4; possibly TRBD1 for D (6 bases). Germline assignment: CDR1 SGHNT and CDR2 YYREEE (reference sequence). Trimming shortened V by 3 bases and J by 0 bases, and 16 bases separated the two germline ends. The CDR3 extends over 18 amino acids. CDR3 sequence (DNA): TGTGCCAGCAGCTCGAGGACAGTCTTTAGCTCTGGGGCCAACGTCCTGACTTTC. This codes for CASSSRTVFSSGANVLTF.